Reported below is one T cell receptor (beta chain). From RNA transcripts, TCR beta CDR3 regions were amplified. HTBI primers drove first-round RT-PCR of the TCR CDR3. TCRdb processed the multiplex PCR reads anew with MiXCR; each CDR3 protein has one entry. The table lists hundreds of thousands of distinct CDR3 sequences, about 15% of them singletons. The CDR3 contains 15 residues. The V gene's germline CDR1 is MGHRA and CDR2 YSYEKL. V dropped 6 bases and J dropped 2 bases, with 15 bases sitting between them. The data stem from a study of T cells in Graves' hyperthyroidism and ophthalmopathy. If no ophthalmopathy progression occurred within 18 months, Graves' hyperthyroidism was stable. PBMCs were obtained from under 13 ml fresh peripheral blood.

This TCR derives from a woman aged 25-40 years with Graves' hyperthyroidism. The sample consisted of blood. The chain uses TRBV4-1 and TRBJ2-3; D may be TRBD1 or TRBD2 (5 bases each). CDR3 loop: CASSQPGTITDTQYF. The DNA of the CDR3 is TGCGCCAGCAGTCAACCCGGGACCATCACAGATACGCAGTATTTT.